What follows are 30 T cell receptor beta chains derived from one specimen sequenced in a study of human T cells and chemical hapten exposure. TCRdb recomputed calls from the RACE reads with MiXCR, one row per CDR3 protein. The profile shows 150,000 to 200,000 distinct CDR3 sequences, around 13% of them singletons. Time point of the sample: patch test 1, 2 weeks after DPC sensitization. Treatment of the sample: therapeutic diphenylcyclopropenone sensitization with weekly scalp DPC. Sequenced here: whole blood, sampled in connection with sensitization to the hapten diphenylcyclopropenone (DPC). The receptors shown here come from a woman under 40 with alopecia areata. Some clones in this sample may be carry-over from other donors' samples.

The CDR3 DNA is TGCAGCGTTGTTCTCGGGGGGGCTTACGAGCAGTACTTC. This sequence encodes CSVVLGGAYEQYF. The chain links TRBV29-1 to TRBJ2-7, with 8 bases that match TRBD2. The CDR3 consists of 13 residues. The V and J ends lost 4 bases and 4 bases, in that order; junction bases with no gene match: 6. In germline, CDR1 is SQVTM, CDR2 ANQGSEA.

This clonotype was observed a handful of times. The rearrangement uses TRBV29-1 and TRBJ2-7; tentative D call: TRBD1 (8 bases). This CDR3 region has 12 residues. Germline CDR1 reads SQVTM; CDR2 reads ANQGSEA. V was clipped by 6 bases and J by 4 bases, with 13 bases between them. This CDR3 reads CSVSQGGYEQYF. CDR3 DNA sequence: TGCAGCGTCTCACAGGGGGGGTACGAGCAGTACTTC.

The V and J genes are TRBV9 and TRBJ1-3; D might be TRBD1 (5 bases). The germline gives CDR1 SGDLS, CDR2 YYNGEE. Trimming took 4 bases from V and 6 from J, leaving 14 bases between them. This CDR3 spans 14 amino acids. The chain's CDR3 is CASSSSRGENTIYF. In DNA form, the CDR3 reads TGTGCCAGCAGCTCCAGTAGGGGAGAAAACACCATATATTTT. Full variable domain (rest looked up from reference TRBV9 and TRBJ1-3): DSGVTQTPKHLITATGQRVTLRCSPRSGDLSVYWYQQSLDQGLQFLIQYYNGEERAKGNILERFSAQQFPDLHSELNLSSLELGDSALYFCASSSSRGENTIYFGEGSWLTVV.

This clonotype turned up a few times. The chain couples TRBV28 to TRBJ2-3, with D perhaps assigned TRBD1 or TRBD2 (6 bases each). From germline, CDR1 is MDHEN and CDR2 SYDVKM. The CDR3 totals 14 residues. V was trimmed by 6 bases and J by 4 bases, leaving 14 bases between them. CDR3 region: CASSRGGRSDTQYF. As DNA, the CDR3 is TGTGCCAGCAGCCGTGGGGGGCGCTCAGATACGCAGTATTTT.

The CDR3 bases are TGCAGCGTCTCAGGGCCAGGGAACACAGAGACCCAGTACTTC. Translated: CSVSGPGNTETQYF. The chain has TRBV29-1 and TRBJ2-5, with D maybe TRBD1 (5 bases). Germline loops: CDR1 SQVTM, CDR2 ANQGSEA. Trimming took 6 bases from V and 4 from J, leaving 18 bases between them. There are 14 residues in the CDR3.

To note about this clonotype: Its ends do not fully match the called genes, so a read error is possible. V is TRBV20-1 and J is TRBJ2-1; 9 positions agree with TRBD2. The germline V gene has CDR1 DFQATT and CDR2 SNEGSKA (reference sequence). The CDR3 consists of 17 residues. The DNA for the CDR3 is TGCAGTGCTAGCCCTATGACTAGCGGCAGCTCCTATAATGAGCAGTTCTTC. Its translation is CSASPMTSGSSYNEQFF.

This clonotype was seen a handful of times. The V call is TRBV20-1, the J call TRBJ2-7; D not certain. This CDR3 is 11 amino acids long. Germline lookup yields CDR1 DFQATT and CDR2 SNEGSKA (reference sequence). The V gene lost 6 bases and the J gene lost 6 bases, with 12 bases spanning the gap. CDR3 sequence (DNA): TGCAGTGCCGTCCCTGTTGGCGAGCAGTACTTC. This codes for CSAVPVGEQYF.

This clonotype has only a few counts. V gene TRBV7-9 combines with J gene TRBJ1-4, with TRBD1 as a possible D gene (6 bases). Germline CDR1 is SEHNR and CDR2 is FQNEAQ (reference sequence). The CDR3 sequence is 14 residues long. Trimming left V 6 bases short and J 8 bases short, with 16 bases between. The CDR3 coding sequence is TGTGCCAGCAGTCCAACCCCCCAGGGGGAAAAACTGTTTTTT. Its translation is CASSPTPQGEKLFF.

The rearrangement joins TRBV6-6 to TRBJ2-1; D is unresolved. The CDR3 is made up of 15 amino acids. V was clipped by 7 bases and J by 1 base, with 14 bases between them. From germline, CDR1 is MNHNY and CDR2 SVGAGI (reference sequence). CDR3 amino acids: CASNPGDESYNEQFF. The CDR3 nucleotides are TGTGCCAGCAATCCTGGAGACGAATCCTACAATGAGCAGTTCTTC.

This clonotype was observed at least ten times. This chain connects TRBV12-3 or TRBV12-4 to TRBJ1-1, with 7 positions matching TRBD1. The CDR3 sequence is 13 residues long. V was pared by 6 bases and J by 3 bases, with 4 bases of the junction left unmatched. Here the CDR3 reads CASSSGTDTEAFF. The CDR3 nucleotides read TGTGCCAGCAGCTCCGGGACAGACACTGAAGCTTTCTTT.

The chain employs TRBV18 and TRBJ1-5; 7 nucleotides match TRBD1. After removal of 5 bases from V and 4 bases from J, the junction contained 5 bases not matched to a gene. Germline V lookup: CDR1 KGHSH, CDR2 LQKENI. The CDR3 is 14 amino acids. The CDR3 loop reads CASSAGQPNQPQHF. In nucleotides, the CDR3 is TGTGCCAGCTCAGCGGGACAGCCAAATCAGCCCCAGCATTTT. The full variable domain, in which reference TRBV18 and TRBJ1-5 provide the parts outside the CDR3, is NAGVMQNPRHLVRRRGQEARLRCSPMKGHSHVYWYRQLPEEGLKFMVYLQKENIIDESGMPKERFSAEFPKEGPSILRIQQVVRGDSAAYFCASSAGQPNQPQHFGDGTRLSIL.

In this sample, this clonotype turned up a few times. The chain has TRBV29-1 and TRBJ2-7; 8 bases line up with TRBD2. The germline V gene encodes CDR1 SQVTM and CDR2 ANQGSEA. The CDR3 is made up of 16 amino acids. V lost 0 bases and J lost 2; bases outside the gene matches: 9. CDR3 loop: CSVEDLSSGSPYEQYF. CDR3 DNA sequence: TGCAGCGTTGAAGATCTATCGAGCGGGAGCCCCTACGAGCAGTACTTC.

This clonotype has a handful of counts. This sequence joins TRBV3-2 and TRBJ1-6; TRBD1, as called in the table, went unchecked against the DNA. TRBV3-2 is a pseudogene. This CDR3 is 18 amino acids long. The CDR3 loop is CASSQDLPGQGKGSPLHF. DNA of the CDR3: TGTGCCAGCAGCCAAGATCTTCCGGGACAGGGGAAAGGTTCACCCCTCCACTTT.

This clonotype was picked up many times. The chain combines TRBV7-6 with TRBJ2-7, with unresolved D. V dropped 5 bases and J dropped 1 base, with 12 bases sitting between them. Looked up from germline, CDR1 is SGHVS and CDR2 is FNYEAQ. The CDR3 sequence is 14 residues long. CDR3 nucleotides: TGTGCCAGCAGCCCCCAGGAAATTTCCTACGAGCAGTACTTC. Translated: CASSPQEISYEQYF.

The chain recombines TRBV29-1 with TRBJ2-1; 11 bases agree with TRBD2. The CDR3 is made up of 14 amino acids. Germline CDR1 and CDR2: SQVTM and ANQGSEA. With V trimmed by 6 bases and J by 9 bases, 10 bases remained unmatched. The chain's CDR3 is CSVVSGRAVGEQFF. For the CDR3, the DNA is TGCAGCGTCGTTAGCGGGAGGGCTGTCGGTGAGCAGTTCTTC.

This clonotype was seen ten or more times. The V and J genes are TRBV12-3 or TRBV12-4 and TRBJ2-7; the D gene is possibly TRBD1 (5 bases). The CDR3 contains 14 residues. V lost 3 bases, J lost 4 bases, and 13 bases lay in between. CDR3 sequence reads: CASSFGRASYEQYF. The CDR3 nucleotides are TGTGCCAGCAGTTTTGGCAGGGCTTCGTACGAGCAGTACTTC.

The sample holds a few counts of this clonotype. The chain employs TRBV4-3 and TRBJ2-6; 9 nucleotides align to TRBD2. Trimming cost V 3 bases and J 0 bases; bases outside gene matches: 12. The CDR3 is made up of 20 amino acids. Germline CDR1 reads LGHNA; CDR2 reads YSLEER. This chain's CDR3 is CASSHFPIAGVTSGANVLTF. CDR3 nucleotide sequence: TGCGCCAGCAGCCATTTTCCCATAGCGGGGGTGACCTCTGGGGCCAACGTCCTGACTTTC.

This rearrangement joins TRBV3-1 to TRBJ1-1; D is unclear. The germline V gene encodes CDR1 LGHDT and CDR2 YNNKEL (reference sequence). This CDR3 has 14 amino acids. V lost 4 bases and J 5 bases, leaving 14 bases between the germline ends. This chain's CDR3 is CASSREASGTEAFF. The CDR3 DNA sequence: TGTGCCAGCAGCCGGGAGGCCTCGGGGACTGAAGCTTTCTTT.

This clonotype was found many times. The V call is TRBV7-2, the J call TRBJ2-3; D may match TRBD1 or TRBD2 (6 bases each). In germline, CDR1 is SGHTA, CDR2 FQGNSA. The length of the CDR3 is 15 residues. The V end was cut by 2 bases, the J end by 2 bases, with 11 bases between. The CDR3 here is CASSLRGVSTDTQYF. The CDR3 nucleotides read TGTGCCAGCAGCTTAAGGGGGGTTTCCACAGATACGCAGTATTTT.

This clonotype was counted between two and nine times. The chain links TRBV30 to TRBJ2-1; D ambiguous. Germline CDR1 reads GTSNPN; CDR2 reads SVGIG (reference sequence). The CDR3 covers 13 residues. Trimming removed 1 base from V and 7 bases from J, with 11 bases in between. CDR3 residues: CAWSEELLNEQFF. The CDR3 region has the DNA TGTGCCTGGAGTGAGGAACTACTGAATGAGCAGTTCTTC. Using reference TRBV30 and TRBJ2-1 for the parts outside the CDR3, the full variable domain is SQTIHQWPATLVQPVGSPLSLECTVEGTSNPNLYWYRQAAGRGLQLLFYSVGIGQISSEVPQNLSASRPQDRQFILSSKKLLLSDSGFYLCAWSEELLNEQFFGPGTRLTVL.

This sequence joins TRBV6-2 or TRBV6-3 and TRBJ1-2; 9 nucleotides agree with TRBD1. Trimming at V came to 5 bases and at J to 2 bases, leaving 6 bases not matched to a gene. The germline gives CDR1 MNHEY, CDR2 SVGEGT. The CDR3 has 15 residues. CDR3 region: CASSIGTGKNYGYTF. The CDR3 nucleotides read TGTGCCAGCAGTATCGGGACAGGGAAAAACTATGGCTACACCTTC.

This clonotype appeared a few times. J is TRBJ1-5 and V is TRBV28; no reliable D call. The germline V and J ends were trimmed by 3 bases and 3 bases, with 6 bases remaining between them. This CDR3 has 13 amino acids. Germline assignment: CDR1 MDHEN and CDR2 SYDVKM. CDR3 amino acids: CASSFSNNQPQHF. The CDR3 coding sequence is TGTGCCAGCAGTTTCAGTAACAATCAGCCCCAGCATTTT.

The V gene is TRBV4-2, the J gene TRBJ2-5; 13 bases map to TRBD2. Germline assignment: CDR1 LGHNA and CDR2 YNFKEQ. The CDR3 is 18 amino acids. Trimming removed 4 bases from V and 0 bases from J; junction bases left unmatched: 8. The chain's CDR3 is CASSPGLAGDRYQETQYF. The CDR3 region has the DNA TGTGCCAGCAGCCCAGGACTAGCGGGGGACAGGTACCAAGAGACCCAGTACTTC.

V usage is TRBV3-1 and J usage is TRBJ1-6; D uncertain. Trimming took off 3 bases at V and 5 bases at J, with 17 bases between the two ends. Germline V gene sequence: CDR1 LGHDT, CDR2 YNNKEL (reference sequence). There are 17 residues in the CDR3. The CDR3 loop reads CASSQERAAIHNSPLHF. The DNA for the CDR3 is TGTGCCAGCAGCCAGGAGCGAGCCGCCATACATAATTCACCCCTCCACTTT.

This clonotype was recorded a few times. The CDR3 protein is CASSQLGLKEFTDTQYF. In DNA form, the CDR3 reads TGTGCCAGCAGCCAACTGGGACTCAAAGAATTCACAGATACGCAGTATTTT. The chain joins TRBV7-9 to TRBJ2-3, with TRBD2 as a possible D gene (6 bases). The V end lost 5 bases, the J end lost 2 bases, and 20 bases lay between the germline ends. The CDR3 length is 17 residues. In germline, CDR1 is SEHNR, CDR2 FQNEAQ (reference sequence).

Comment on this clonotype: Germline and junction disagree at one end, which may indicate a read error. The chain couples TRBV28 to TRBJ1-1; 7 bases align to TRBD1. Germline V CDR1 and CDR2: MDHEN, SYDVKM. The CDR3 spans 13 residues. The CDR3 loop is CASRDSLNTEAFF. The CDR3, as DNA: TGTGCCAGCCGGGACAGCCTGAATACTGAAGCTTTCTTT.

The rearrangement links TRBV27 to TRBJ1-6, with TRBD1 matching 7 bases. Germline trimming cut 5 bases from V and 12 bases from J; bases unmatched to any gene: 13. CDR3 size: 15 residues. In germline, CDR1 is MNHEY, CDR2 SMNVEV (reference sequence). This chain's CDR3 is CASSLFQTGSQPLHF. DNA for the CDR3: TGTGCCAGCAGTCTCTTCCAGACAGGGAGTCAACCCCTCCACTTT.

This clonotype has a count of ten or more. The V call is TRBV28, the J call TRBJ2-2; D is unclear. V gave up 5 bases and J gave up 6 bases, with 7 bases separating them. CDR1 MDHEN and CDR2 SYDVKM come from the germline V gene. This CDR3 has 12 residues. CDR3 coding DNA: TGTGCCAGCAGTCGCCCCGCCGGGGAGCTGTTTTTT. This encodes CASSRPAGELFF.

This chain uses TRBV5-1 with TRBJ1-5; D unclear. CDR3 length: 15 amino acids. Deletions cut 0 bases from V and 3 bases from J, with 10 bases between. The V gene's germline CDR1 is SGHRS and CDR2 YFSETQ. CDR3 sequence (DNA): TGCGCCAGCAGCTTGGGCCTCAATGCCAATCAGCCCCAGCATTTT. This encodes CASSLGLNANQPQHF.

This clonotype was detected only a few times. V gene TRBV5-4 combines with J gene TRBJ2-7; 8 bases line up with TRBD2. V shed 4 bases and J 5 bases; nucleotides not matched to a gene: 14. Germline CDR1 and CDR2: SGHNT and YYREEE (reference sequence). The CDR3 is 16 residues long. This CDR3 is CASSPPYGGGPDEQYF. In DNA form, the CDR3 reads TGTGCCAGCAGCCCCCCTTACGGGGGGGGACCCGACGAGCAGTACTTC.